This TCR beta chain was sequenced during a study of shared clonotypes between healthy human individuals. Libraries were prepared by immunoSEQ multiplex PCR; TCRdb keeps only in-frame clonotypes and omits some of them. The sample includes about 700,000 clones, roughly 70% of them seen just once. Regarding this clone: Its antigen is still unknown.

There are 14 residues in the CDR3. Germline V CDR1 and CDR2: SGHRS, YFSETQ. V lost 8 bases to trimming and J lost 2 bases, with 15 bases between them. Study-level findings and limits: Depth of sequencing was expected to influence donor clonotype sharing.

This receptor was obtained from a woman in her 30s in good health. Sample: memory CD4+ T cells sorted from blood. This sample's subset: CD45RA-negative fraction. V gene TRBV5-1 combines with J gene TRBJ2-3; TRBD1 might be the D (6 bases). The CDR3, as DNA: TGCGCCAGTGGAGGAGGACAGTCCACAGATACGCAGTATTTT. Translating gives CASGGGQSTDTQYF.